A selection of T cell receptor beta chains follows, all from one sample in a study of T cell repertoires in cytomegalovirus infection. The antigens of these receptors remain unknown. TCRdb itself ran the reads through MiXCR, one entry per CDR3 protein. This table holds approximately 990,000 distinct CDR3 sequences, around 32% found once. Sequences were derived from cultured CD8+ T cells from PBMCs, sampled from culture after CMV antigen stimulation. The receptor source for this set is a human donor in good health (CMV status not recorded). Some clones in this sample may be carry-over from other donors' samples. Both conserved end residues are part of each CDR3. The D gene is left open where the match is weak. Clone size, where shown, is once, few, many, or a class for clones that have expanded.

TGTGCCAGCAGCTTAGGGACAGGTGGTTCTAACTATGGCTACACCTTC	CASSLGTGGSNYGYTF	few	TRBD1	TRBV7-9	TRBJ1-2
TGTGCCAGCAGTTTAAGTCGGGGGGCTAGCACAGATACGCAGTATTTT	CASSLSRGASTDTQYF	few	-	TRBV27	TRBJ2-3
TGTGCCAGCAGTTCTACTCGGGGGCACCAAGAGACCCAGTACTTC	CASSSTRGHQETQYF	few	-	TRBV6-5	TRBJ2-5
TGTGCCAGCAGTCCCGACCCCGGACAGGCAGGCGAGCAGTACTTC	CASSPDPGQAGEQYF	-	TRBD1	TRBV27	TRBJ2-7
TGCGCCAGCAGCGTTCGACGGGTTTCACCCCTCCACTTT	CASSVRRVSPLHF	-	-	TRBV4-1	TRBJ1-6
TGTGCCAGCAGCTTAGATATGGTCGGGTCACCCCTCCACTTT	CASSLDMVGSPLHF	-	-	TRBV7-9	TRBJ1-6
TGTGCCAGCAGCTCTTACAGGGTGCGCACCGGGGAGCTGTTTTTT	CASSSYRVRTGELFF	many	-	TRBV7-2	TRBJ2-2
TGTGCCAGCAGTGCACAGGCTTATAGCAATCAGCCCCAGCATTTT	CASSAQAYSNQPQHF	few	-	TRBV6-1	TRBJ1-5
TGTGCCAGCAGTCCAGGGGGAGATGAAAAACTGTTTTTT	CASSPGGDEKLFF	few	TRBD1	TRBV27	TRBJ1-4
TGCAGTGCTAGAGATAAGGCGGGGGCCCTCCCCTACGAGCAGTACTTC	CSARDKAGALPYEQYF	once	-	TRBV20-1	TRBJ2-7
TGTGCCAGCGGAGCCTCCAGGAGCTCCTACAATGAGCAGTTCTTC	CASGASRSSYNEQFF	-	-	TRBV12-3/TRBV12-4	TRBJ2-1
TGTGCCAGCAGCTTAGGGAAGGGACACAAATACAATGAGCAGTTCTTC	CASSLGKGHKYNEQFF	-	-	TRBV7-9	TRBJ2-1
TGTGCCAGCAGCTTTCCCGCAGGGCAGGTGGGCACTGAAGCTTTCTTT	CASSFPAGQVGTEAFF	-	-	TRBV5-4	TRBJ1-1
TGTGCCAGCAGACGGGACAGTCAAAACGGGGAGCTGTTTTTT	CASRRDSQNGELFF	-	TRBD1	TRBV7-9	TRBJ2-2
TGTGCCAGCAGCTTATATACCGGGGGGCAGGCGAACACTGAAGCTTTCTTT	CASSLYTGGQANTEAFF	-	-	TRBV11-3	TRBJ1-1
TGTGCCAGTAGTCCAAAGCGCGGACATCCTAAAGCTTTCTTT	CASSPKRGHPKAFF	-	-	TRBV19	TRBJ1-1
TGTGCCAGCAGTTACTCGACCGGCACTGAAGCTTTCTTT	CASSYSTGTEAFF	many	-	TRBV6-6	TRBJ1-1
TGTGCCAGCAGGGAGACAGGGCCTTATGGCTACACCTTC	CASRETGPYGYTF	-	TRBD1	TRBV27	TRBJ1-2
TGCGCCAGCAGCCAAGATACCTCCCTAGTCGAGAACACTGAAGCTTTCTTT	CASSQDTSLVENTEAFF	-	-	TRBV4-3	TRBJ1-1
TGTGCCAGCGGGATAGCGGGGGGGCTTTCAGATACGCAGTATTTT	CASGIAGGLSDTQYF	-	TRBD2	TRBV6-5	TRBJ2-3
TGTGCCAGCAGCTTAGCTGTTGGGCAGGTCATAGCTAACTATGGCTACACCTTC	CASSLAVGQVIANYGYTF	-	-	TRBV7-6	TRBJ1-2
TGTGCCAGCAGCTCCCCAGCGTCGCAGTATTTT	CASSSPASQYF	-	-	TRBV5-5	TRBJ2-3
TGTGCCAGCAGTTACTCGGCGTCGGTTAACACCGGGGAGCTGTTTTTT	CASSYSASVNTGELFF	-	-	TRBV6-8	TRBJ2-2
TGTGCCAGCAGCCCAGAGACAGGGAAAAATGAGCAGTTCTTC	CASSPETGKNEQFF	few	TRBD1	TRBV7-8	TRBJ2-1
TGCGCCAGCAGCCAAGGCTTAATAGGACAGGGTGTTAACTATGGCTACACCTTC	CASSQGLIGQGVNYGYTF	few	TRBD1	TRBV4-1	TRBJ1-2
TGTGCCAGCAGCTTAGCGCTATTGGGGAAGCATCAAGAGACCCAGTACTTC	CASSLALLGKHQETQYF	few	-	TRBV7-8	TRBJ2-5
TGTGCCAGCAGCGCTGCCCAGAACACTGAAGCTTTCTTT	CASSAAQNTEAFF	few	-	TRBV7-6	TRBJ1-1
TGTGCCAGCAGCTTTGGAGGAGACAGGGTGAACACTGAAGCTTTCTTT	CASSFGGDRVNTEAFF	few	TRBD1	TRBV7-2	TRBJ1-1
TGTGCCAGCAGCGGGGACAGGGGGTTTTCGGGGCAGTACTTC	CASSGDRGFSGQYF	few	TRBD1	TRBV7-8	TRBJ2-7
TGTGCCAGCAGCTACGAGTACGAGCAGTACTTC	CASSYEYEQYF	few	-	TRBV7-9	TRBJ2-7
TGTGCCACCAGTGATTCACGGGCTCGCCCCGGCAATCAGCCCCAGCATTTT	CATSDSRARPGNQPQHF	many	-	TRBV24-1	TRBJ1-5
TGTGCTAGTTGGCCGAGGACAGGCCAAGAGACCCAGTACTTC	CASWPRTGQETQYF	few	TRBD1	TRBV12-5	TRBJ2-5
TGTGCCAGCACCGACCGGACTAGCGGGGTAGGCCAGTACTTC	CASTDRTSGVGQYF	-	TRBD2	TRBV7-4	TRBJ2-5
TGTGCCAGTAGTATAGGGGTGAACACTGAAGCTTTCTTT	CASSIGVNTEAFF	many	-	TRBV19	TRBJ1-1
TGTGCCAGCAGCCTAGTTGGTGTAGGGGAGCTGTTTTTT	CASSLVGVGELFF	-	-	TRBV7-6	TRBJ2-2
TGTGCCAGCAGTACCTCGGGACCGAACACTGAAGCTTTCTTT	CASSTSGPNTEAFF	many	-	TRBV12-3/TRBV12-4	TRBJ1-1
TGTGCCAGCAGCTCCCCGGGGAGCATAGATACGCAGTATTTT	CASSSPGSIDTQYF	-	-	TRBV7-4	TRBJ2-3
TGTGCCAGCAGCTTGGCCTGGGCCGATCAGCCCCAGCATTTT	CASSLAWADQPQHF	few	-	TRBV5-6	TRBJ1-5
TGTGCCAGCAGTTTACCTCTCGGCGGGAGGCGCAATGAGCAGTTCTTC	CASSLPLGGRRNEQFF	-	TRBD2	TRBV28	TRBJ2-1
TGCGCCAGCAGCCAAGATGGCGCATTCAATGAGCAGTTCTTC	CASSQDGAFNEQFF	few	-	TRBV4-1	TRBJ2-1
TGTGCCAGCAGCAGACTTGGGGGGACTTTGAGCACAGATACGCAGTATTTT	CASSRLGGTLSTDTQYF	many	-	TRBV7-6	TRBJ2-3
TGTGCCAGCAGCTCCAGGATAGCGGGACCTCAAGAGACCCAGTACTTC	CASSSRIAGPQETQYF	-	TRBD2	TRBV7-2	TRBJ2-5